This T cell receptor beta chain was identified during a study of metastatic and nonmetastatic thyroid tumors. General study results and limits: Significantly greater TCR beta diversity was reportedly found in malignant thyroid tumors than in benign nodules (in blood and tumor).

On this clone: The antigen remains unidentified.

Germline values: CDR1 MGHRA, CDR2 YSYEKL. Deletions cut 1 base from V and 8 bases from J, with 17 bases between. This CDR3 comprises 15 residues. Thyroid surgery was preceded by no treatment in any patient. In the study's own analysis: Researchers built a distant-metastasis classifier for papillary thyroid cancer that drew on CDR3 differences across clinicopathological groups. Through MiXCR, TCRdb re-clonotyped the PCR reads. TCRdb, rather than the study authors, made the V and J calls. The sample has about 30,000 clones; 20% to 25% are singletons. Sequenced: blood. J is TRBJ1-2 and V is TRBV4-1; D might be TRBD1 (5 bases). This receptor was identified in a female donor with papillary thyroid cancer or a benign thyroid nodule (not recorded which). Some clones in this sample may be carry-over from other donors' samples. The CDR3 region is CASSQGNSGLGGYTF. In nucleotides, the CDR3 is TGCGCCAGCAGCCAAGGAAACTCGGGGCTTGGAGGCTACACCTTC.